This T cell receptor (beta chain) is drawn from a study of T cell responses to AZD1222 COVID-19 vaccine. Using immunoSEQ multiplex PCR, the repertoire was profiled, and TCRdb retains in-frame clones only, with some absent. The data contain 85,000 to 110,000 clones, 90% of them singletons. V lost 9 bases to trimming and J lost 5 bases; unmatched junction nucleotides: 10. CDR1 is SGHRS and CDR2 is YFSETQ in the germline V gene. This CDR3 spans 13 amino acids. This sequence joins TRBV5-1 and TRBJ1-1; 7 positions match TRBD1. The starting material was peripheral blood, obtained on day 0 of AZD1222 vaccination. The receptor's source is an adult in good health. The CDR3 nucleotides read TGCGCCACCCGAGGAGGGGGCGCGACTGAAGCTTTCTTT. It translates to CATRGGGATEAFF.